Listed here are 5 T cell receptor beta chains from one sample, sequenced in a study of blood T cells in healthy people across ages. A second about 6 to 11 cycle PCR used barcoded and J-beta primers. TCRdb called the 5' RACE reads again in MiXCR, with one record for every CDR3 protein. Of 1.2 million to 1.5 million distinct CDR3 sequences in the sample, 59% are singletons; the top ten hold roughly 7%. The sample was blood. The origin of the receptors is a man aged 18-30 years in good health.

J is TRBJ2-5 and V is TRBV7-8; TRBD2 aligns across 13 bases. The V gene's germline CDR1 is SGHVS and CDR2 FQNEAQ. Trimming removed 4 bases from V and 3 bases from J; junction bases left unmatched: 8. This CDR3 comprises 17 residues. This chain's CDR3 is CASSWPGLAGIEETQYF. The DNA of the CDR3 is TGTGCCAGCAGCTGGCCGGGACTAGCGGGGATAGAAGAGACCCAGTACTTC.

The chain carries TRBV6-1 and TRBJ1-1, with a weak D call TRBD1 (5 bases). The germline gives CDR1 MNHNS, CDR2 SASEGT. The V and J ends lost 3 bases and 5 bases respectively, with 16 bases between them. This CDR3 is 15 amino acids long. The CDR3 DNA is TGTGCCAGCAGTGAGGTTCGTAGGGGTGGGACTGAAGCTTTCTTT. Its translation: CASSEVRRGGTEAFF.

The V and J genes are TRBV5-1 and TRBJ2-2; 9 nucleotides align to TRBD1. V lost 2 bases and J lost 4; bases outside the gene matches: 6. CDR1 is SGHRS, CDR2 YFSETQ, per germline. This CDR3 region has 16 residues. This CDR3 is CASSFRTGATTGELFF. CDR3 nucleotides: TGCGCCAGCAGCTTCAGGACAGGGGCCACCACCGGGGAGCTGTTTTTT.

This clonotype appeared a few times. This chain uses TRBV7-2 with TRBJ2-5; TRBD2 agrees at 11 bases. The CDR3 extends over 16 amino acids. J was trimmed by 2 bases and V by 6 bases; bases with no gene match: 8. The germline V gene encodes CDR1 SGHTA and CDR2 FQGNSA. Here the CDR3 reads CASRDGSSGGQETQYF. Written as DNA, the CDR3 is TGTGCCAGCAGAGACGGTTCTAGCGGGGGGCAAGAGACCCAGTACTTC.

The J gene is TRBJ2-1, the V gene TRBV4-1, with D perhaps matching TRBD2 (5 bases). The length of the CDR3 is 15 residues. From germline, CDR1 is MGHRA and CDR2 YSYEKL. Trimming removed 7 bases from V and 7 bases from J, with 20 bases in between. Here the CDR3 DNA reads TGCGCCAGCACTGCCTCGCTACTTTGGGAGAATGAGCAGTTCTTC. It codes for CASTASLLWENEQFF.